A single TCR beta chain is shown here with its context. Its target is not known. The sample originates from a study of cytomegalovirus exposure and HLA in healthy donors. Study results and limitations: In vitro experiments confirmed that three CMV-associated chains were specific for CMV antigens.

The study drew the donors from its roughly 120-subject validation cohort, separate from the 666-subject first cohort. Method: immunoSEQ multiplex PCR; TCRdb's copy keeps in-frame clones and lacks some. This table holds over 150,000 clones, roughly 90% found once. Trimming took 5 bases from V and 2 from J; bases not matched to a gene: 15. The CDR3 totals 18 residues. Germline lookup yields CDR1 SGHTA and CDR2 FQGNSA. Sequencing was done on a sample of PBMCs. The chain combines TRBV7-2 with TRBJ2-3; 8 bases map to TRBD2. The sequence was collected from a young man in good health and CMV-seropositive. CDR3 residues: CASSRLGAGALVTDTQYF. CDR3 nucleotide sequence: TGTGCCAGCAGCCGTCTGGGAGCGGGAGCCCTTGTCACAGATACGCAGTATTTT.